A single sample is the source of the 8 T cell receptor beta chains below, sequenced in a study of blood T cells in healthy people across ages. Together with a sample-barcoded 5' primer, a J-beta primer mix was included in a second PCR lasting about 6 to 11 cycles. Via MiXCR, TCRdb re-called the 5' RACE reads, giving one row per CDR3 protein. This sample has around 600,000 distinct CDR3 sequences, with roughly 48% found just once. Sequencing was performed on blood. These receptors originate from a man of 80 years or more in good health.

This clonotype was seen ten or more times. The chain combines TRBV6-6 with TRBJ1-2; tentative D call: TRBD1 (5 bases). The V end was cut by 2 bases, the J end by 6 bases, with 10 bases between. From germline, CDR1 is MNHNY and CDR2 SVGAGI (reference sequence). The CDR3 is made up of 13 amino acids. This chain's CDR3 is CASSYLGAHGYTF. In DNA form, the CDR3 reads TGTGCCAGCAGTTACCTCGGGGCGCATGGCTACACCTTC.

The chain joins TRBV5-1 to TRBJ2-1, with D perhaps matching TRBD1 (5 bases). The CDR3 is made up of 13 amino acids. Trimming left V 4 bases short and J 10 bases short, with 15 bases between. The V gene's germline CDR1 is SGHRS and CDR2 YFSETQ. CDR3 in DNA: TGCGCCAGCAGCAGGACAAGGCCTTTGGAGCAGTTCTTC. Translation: CASSRTRPLEQFF.

This chain joins TRBV7-8 and TRBJ2-7; perhaps D is TRBD1 or TRBD2 (5 bases each). This CDR3 has 15 residues. Per germline, CDR1 SGHVS and CDR2 FQNEAQ. V gave up 5 bases and J gave up 0 bases, with 14 bases separating them. The CDR3 loop is CASSPGTVHSYEQYF. The CDR3 nucleotides are TGTGCCAGCAGCCCGGGGACGGTGCACTCCTACGAGCAGTACTTC. Variable domain in full (rest from reference TRBV7-8 and TRBJ2-7): GAGVSQSPRYKVAKRGQDVALRCDPISGHVSLFWYQQALGQGPEFLTYFQNEAQLDKSGLPSDRFFAERPEGSVSTLKIQRTQQEDSAVYLCASSPGTVHSYEQYFGPGTRLTVT.

This chain joins TRBV25-1 and TRBJ2-1, with D hard to call. The CDR3 spans 16 residues. CDR1 is MGHDK, CDR2 SYGVNS, per germline. Trimming stripped 2 bases from V and 2 bases from J, with 13 bases between. The CDR3 loop is CASSERKTVTYNEQFF. The CDR3 coding sequence is TGTGCCAGCAGTGAACGGAAGACGGTCACCTACAATGAGCAGTTCTTC.

Regarding this clonotype: This may arise from a read error, as a much more abundant clone is one base away. The rearrangement joins TRBV7-9 to TRBJ2-1; possibly TRBD2 for D (6 bases). The germline CDR1 and CDR2 sequences are SEHNR and FQNEAQ (reference sequence). The CDR3 is made up of 14 amino acids. V dropped 6 bases and J dropped 10 bases, with 19 bases sitting between them. Here the CDR3 reads CASRESGGSYEQFF. The CDR3 DNA sequence: TGTGCCAGCAGGGAATCCGGGGGTTCCTACGAGCAGTTCTTC.

The chain links TRBV10-3 to TRBJ2-5; 7 nucleotides align to TRBD2. The trim removed 0 bases at V and 1 base at J, leaving 2 bases unmatched. CDR3 length: 15 amino acids. From germline, CDR1 is ENHRY and CDR2 SYGVKD. The CDR3 reads CAISESASGQETQYF. The CDR3 DNA reads as TGTGCCATCAGTGAGTCGGCTAGCGGCCAAGAGACCCAGTACTTC.

This clonotype was seen a single time. DNA of the CDR3: TGTGCCAGCAGCTCATCGACGGCGACCCTCCACTTT. As protein: CASSSSTATLHF. The gene calls are TRBV7-2 and TRBJ1-6; D is ambiguous. The CDR3 runs 12 residues. Between the trimmed V and J ends, which lost 4 bases and 14 bases, there was a span of 12 bases. The germline V gene encodes CDR1 SGHTA and CDR2 FQGNSA.

The chain has TRBV27 and TRBJ1-4, with a possible D match to TRBD1 (5 bases). The V gene's germline CDR1 is MNHEY and CDR2 SMNVEV (reference sequence). CDR3 length: 15 amino acids. V was clipped by 4 bases and J by 3 bases, with 12 bases between them. As DNA, the CDR3 is TGTGCCAGCAGTTCCCAAGGGGAGGCTAATGAAAAACTGTTTTTT. Translating gives CASSSQGEANEKLFF. The full variable domain, rest sourced from reference TRBV27 and TRBJ1-4, is EAQVTQNPRYLITVTGKKLTVTCSQNMNHEYMSWYRQDPGLGLRQIYYSMNVEVTDKGDVPEGYKVSRKEKRNFPLILESPSPNQTSLYFCASSSQGEANEKLFFGSGTQLSVL.